These 27 T cell receptor beta chains share one sample of origin, sequenced in a study of cytomegalovirus exposure and HLA in healthy donors. It was with 60 Vbeta and 13 Jbeta primers that the PCR ran. The assay was immunoSEQ multiplex PCR, and TCRdb's table has in-frame clones only and misses some. The sample lists roughly 160,000 clones; approximately 78% were seen once. The sequenced sample was PBMCs. Receptors originate from a woman aged 25 to 39 in good health and CMV-seropositive.

The chain couples TRBV6-6 to TRBJ1-2, with D maybe TRBD1 (6 bases). CDR1 and CDR2 from the germline V gene are MNHNY and SVGAGI (reference sequence). CDR3 length equals 14 residues. The V and J ends lost 5 bases and 8 bases respectively, with 18 bases between them. The CDR3 nucleotides are TGTGCCAGCAGTCCACAGACAGGCCGCTGGGGCTACACCTTC. Encoded protein: CASSPQTGRWGYTF.

The J gene is TRBJ1-1, the V gene TRBV7-2, with 9 bases lining up with TRBD1. CDR3 length: 16 amino acids. V was pared by 1 base and J by 5 bases, with 8 bases of the junction left unmatched. Germline values: CDR1 SGHTA, CDR2 FQGNSA. CDR3 residues: CASSLGYGTGRTEAFF. CDR3 sequence (DNA): TGTGCCAGCAGCTTAGGATATGGGACAGGGAGGACTGAAGCTTTCTTT.

V usage is TRBV5-1 and J usage is TRBJ1-6; unclear D gene. The CDR3 consists of 12 residues. The germline CDR1 and CDR2 sequences are SGHRS and YFSETQ. Trimming left V 0 bases short and J 9 bases short, with 4 bases between. The chain's CDR3 is CASSLDLSPLHF. DNA for the CDR3: TGCGCCAGCAGCTTGGATCTTTCACCCCTCCACTTT. Looking up the rest from reference TRBV5-1 and TRBJ1-6 gives the full variable domain: KAGVTQTPRYLIKTRGQQVTLSCSPISGHRSVSWYQQTPGQGLQFLFEYFSETQRNKGNFPGRFSGRQFSNSRSEMNVSTLELGDSALYLCASSLDLSPLHFGNGTRLTVT.

The J gene is TRBJ2-7, the V gene TRBV4-3, with 11 nucleotides matching TRBD1. Germline lookup yields CDR1 LGHNA and CDR2 YSLEER. The CDR3 has 14 residues. Unmatched junction bases numbered 0, after V lost 1 base and J lost 4 bases. The CDR3 nucleotides are TGCGCCAGCAGCCAAGGGGACAGGGGGTACGAGCAGTACTTC. This codes for CASSQGDRGYEQYF.

The V and J genes are TRBV4-3 and TRBJ1-3, with no clear D. In germline, CDR1 is LGHNA, CDR2 YSLEER. The CDR3 loop spans 16 amino acids. Trimming left V 1 base short and J 0 bases short, with 10 bases between. In DNA form, the CDR3 reads TGCGCCAGCAGCCAAGTTGCGCCAAGCTCTGGAAACACCATATATTTT. Its translation is CASSQVAPSSGNTIYF.

This chain uses TRBV5-1 with TRBJ2-3, with 7 bases that match TRBD1. The CDR3 is 15 residues long. V shed 4 bases and J 3 bases; nucleotides not matched to a gene: 8. Germline lookup yields CDR1 SGHRS and CDR2 YFSETQ. In DNA, the CDR3 is TGCGCCAGCAGCGGAACAGGGGAAAGGACAGATACGCAGTATTTT. Translating gives CASSGTGERTDTQYF.

CDR3 sequence: CASSVGAGNTEAFF. CDR3 nucleotides: TGTGCCAGCAGCGTAGGAGCGGGGAACACTGAAGCTTTCTTT. The genes are TRBV9 and TRBJ1-1; D is unclear. The V and J ends lost 0 bases and 1 base respectively, with 7 bases between them. Germline loops: CDR1 SGDLS, CDR2 YYNGEE. The CDR3 consists of 14 residues.

This rearrangement joins TRBV7-9 to TRBJ1-2; D unresolved. The germline V and J ends were trimmed by 4 bases and 8 bases, with 20 bases remaining between them. This CDR3 spans 15 amino acids. The germline V gene encodes CDR1 SEHNR and CDR2 FQNEAQ (reference sequence). This chain's CDR3 is CASSSGTSAERGYTF. The CDR3, as DNA: TGTGCCAGCAGCTCCGGAACTAGCGCGGAGCGGGGCTACACCTTC. The full variable domain, in which reference TRBV7-9 and TRBJ1-2 provide the parts outside the CDR3, is DTGVSQNPRHKITKRGQNVTFRCDPISEHNRLYWYRQTLGQGPEFLTYFQNEAQLEKSRLLSDRFSAERPKGSFSTLEIQRTEQGDSAMYLCASSSGTSAERGYTFGSGTRLTVV.

This clone has a handful of counts. The CDR3 sequence is CASSLFSGYNEQFF. The CDR3 DNA reads as TGTGCCAGCAGCTTATTCTCGGGCTACAATGAGCAGTTCTTC. This sequence joins TRBV7-9 and TRBJ2-1, with D uncertain. CDR3 length equals 14 residues. Trimming took 2 bases from V and 3 from J, leaving 8 bases between them. Germline-derived CDR1 and CDR2 are SEHNR and FQNEAQ (reference sequence).

In regard to this clone: The germline gene is not matched at one end of the junction; a read error may be the cause. The gene calls are TRBV7-9 and TRBJ1-2; D perhaps matches TRBD1 (6 bases). This CDR3 comprises 11 residues. Germline lookup yields CDR1 SEHNR and CDR2 FQNEAQ (reference sequence). This chain's CDR3 is CSSSSGDGYTF. CDR3 bases: TGTTCCAGCAGCTCAGGGGATGGCTACACCTTC. Full variable domain (remainder filled in from reference TRBV7-9 and TRBJ1-2): DTGVSQNPRHKITKRGQNVTFRCDPISEHNRLYWYRQTLGQGPEFLTYFQNEAQLEKSRLLSDRFSAERPKGSFSTLEIQRTEQGDSAMYLCSSSSGDGYTFGSGTRLTVV.

J is TRBJ2-1 and V is TRBV4-1, with TRBD1 matching over 9 bases. Germline V CDR1 and CDR2: MGHRA, YSYEKL. Losses at the gene ends were 4 bases for V and 10 bases for J; bases not matched to a gene: 14. The CDR3 is made up of 16 amino acids. CDR3 in amino acids: CASSRPGQGSGLEQFF. DNA for the CDR3: TGCGCCAGCAGCCGACCGGGACAGGGATCGGGCTTGGAGCAGTTCTTC.

This chain connects TRBV7-3 to TRBJ2-5; D may be TRBD2 (5 bases). CDR1 is SGHTA, CDR2 FQGTGA, per germline. The ends were cut back, 3 bases at V and 5 bases at J, with 10 bases in the middle. CDR3 length: 13 amino acids. CDR3 region: CASSFEGSETQYF. CDR3 DNA sequence: TGTGCCAGCAGCTTCGAGGGCAGTGAGACCCAGTACTTC.

V and J are TRBV10-2 and TRBJ1-1, with 8 bases lining up with TRBD1. The germline gives CDR1 WSHSY, CDR2 SAAADI. The CDR3 extends over 15 amino acids. V was clipped by 2 bases and J by 1 base; unmatched bases: 3. The CDR3, as DNA: TGCGCCAGCAGTGAGCCCGGGACAGGGAACACTGAAGCTTTCTTT. Its protein product is CASSEPGTGNTEAFF.

The V gene is TRBV11-2, the J gene TRBJ1-2; D is perhaps TRBD1 (5 bases). Germline CDR1 is SGHAT and CDR2 is FQNNGV. This CDR3 spans 16 amino acids. V lost 6 bases and J lost 8, with 25 bases in between. CDR3 bases: TGTGCCAGCAGGCGGATTCGGGGACGGGAGCCATCGGGCTACACCTTC. It yields the protein CASRRIRGREPSGYTF.

The rearrangement uses TRBV2 and TRBJ2-2; D unresolved. CDR1 SNHLY and CDR2 FYNNEI come from the germline V gene. CDR3 length: 13 residues. V lost 1 base to trimming and J lost 3 bases, with 3 bases between them. CDR3 nucleotide sequence: TGTGCCAGCAGTGAAGTCGACACCGGGGAGCTGTTTTTT. Its protein product is CASSEVDTGELFF. The full variable domain, completed using reference TRBV2 and TRBJ2-2, is EPEVTQTPSHQVTQMGQEVILRCVPISNHLYFYWYRQILGQKVEFLVSFYNNEISEKSEIFDDQFSVERPDGSNFTLKIRSTKLEDSAMYFCASSEVDTGELFFGEGSRLTVL.

The chain is built from TRBV5-1 and TRBJ2-7, with 7 bases identical to TRBD1. The CDR3 is 16 amino acids. In germline, CDR1 is SGHRS, CDR2 YFSETQ. The J segment lost 0 bases and the V segment lost 0 bases, leaving 6 bases of the junction unmatched. The CDR3 protein is CASSLGGRQGSYEQYF. DNA of the CDR3: TGCGCCAGCAGCTTGGGAGGCCGACAGGGCTCCTACGAGCAGTACTTC. The full variable domain, completed using reference TRBV5-1 and TRBJ2-7, is KAGVTQTPRYLIKTRGQQVTLSCSPISGHRSVSWYQQTPGQGLQFLFEYFSETQRNKGNFPGRFSGRQFSNSRSEMNVSTLELGDSALYLCASSLGGRQGSYEQYFGPGTRLTVT.

The rearrangement links TRBV5-6 to TRBJ2-1; the D is unclear. Germline loops: CDR1 SGHDT, CDR2 YYEEEE. CDR3 length: 13 residues. V lost 0 bases to trimming and J lost 4 bases, with 5 bases between them. CDR3 bases: TGTGCCAGCAGCTTGGGTCTTTACAATGAGCAGTTCTTC. It codes for CASSLGLYNEQFF. Full variable domain (missing parts from reference TRBV5-6 and TRBJ2-1): DAGVTQSPTHLIKTRGQQVTLRCSPKSGHDTVSWYQQALGQGPQFIFQYYEEEERQRGNFPDRFSGHQFPNYSSELNVNALLLGDSALYLCASSLGLYNEQFFGPGTRLTVL.

This rearrangement joins TRBV21-1 to TRBJ2-5; TRBD1, the table's D call, lacks a check against the DNA. TRBV21-1 is designated a pseudogene. The CDR3 extends over 15 amino acids. For the CDR3, the DNA is TGTGCCAGCAGCAAACCTGGACAGGGGCAAGAGACCCAGTACTTC. Its translation: CASSKPGQGQETQYF.

This chain uses TRBV29-1 with TRBJ1-2; 7 nucleotides line up with TRBD1. Losses at the gene ends were 7 bases for V and 3 bases for J; bases not matched to a gene: 2. The CDR3 is 11 residues long. Per germline, CDR1 SQVTM and CDR2 ANQGSEA. This CDR3 is CSGGTDYGYTF. For the CDR3, the DNA is TGCAGCGGTGGGACAGACTATGGCTACACCTTC.

A few counts support this clone. The chain is built from TRBV18 and TRBJ2-7, with D possibly TRBD2 on 6 matching bases. This CDR3 is 14 amino acids long. Germline-derived CDR1 and CDR2 are KGHSH and LQKENI. V lost 1 base, J lost 2 bases, and 9 bases lay in between. The CDR3 region is CASSPHPGAYEQYF. The CDR3, as DNA: TGTGCCAGCTCACCACACCCGGGGGCCTACGAGCAGTACTTC.

V gene TRBV6-5 combines with J gene TRBJ1-1; 7 bases line up with TRBD1. The trim removed 6 bases at V and 7 bases at J, leaving 14 bases unmatched. This CDR3 has 15 residues. From germline, CDR1 is MNHEY and CDR2 SVGAGI. CDR3: CASRRGGQALNEAFF. Written as DNA, the CDR3 is TGTGCCAGCAGAAGGGGCGGACAGGCGCTTAATGAAGCTTTCTTT.

The chain joins TRBV7-2 to TRBJ2-2; D gene uncertain. Germline V lookup: CDR1 SGHTA, CDR2 FQGNSA. The V end was cut by 1 base, the J end by 3 bases, with 6 bases between. This CDR3 comprises 14 residues. This CDR3 reads CASSLVQYTGELFF. Here the CDR3 DNA reads TGTGCCAGCAGCTTAGTCCAGTACACCGGGGAGCTGTTTTTT. Drawing the rest from reference TRBV7-2 and TRBJ2-2, the complete variable domain is GAGVSQSPSNKVTEKGKDVELRCDPISGHTALYWYRQSLGQGLEFLIYFQGNSAPDKSGLPSDRFSAERTGGSVSTLTIQRTQQEDSAVYLCASSLVQYTGELFFGEGSRLTVL.

The chain combines TRBV5-1 with TRBJ2-7, with TRBD1 matching over 9 bases. With 3 bases clipped from V and 1 base from J, the junction kept 5 bases outside the gene matches. Germline CDR1 reads SGHRS; CDR2 reads YFSETQ. The CDR3 totals 15 residues. CDR3 DNA: TGCGCCAGCAGCTCACAGGGGGCCGGGTCCTACGAGCAGTACTTC. As protein: CASSSQGAGSYEQYF.

To note about this clone: One end of the junction varies from germline; a read error may be responsible. The J gene is TRBJ1-6, the V gene TRBV7-9, with D hard to call. The CDR3 has 17 amino acids. Germline V CDR1 and CDR2: SEHNR, FQNEAQ (reference sequence). The CDR3 nucleotides are TGTTCCAGCAGCTTAGTCCGTCCTAGCTCCTATAATTCACCCCTCCACTTT. Amino acids: CSSSLVRPSSYNSPLHF.

This clone has a single count. The gene calls are TRBV6-6 and TRBJ1-3; tentatively, D is TRBD1 (6 bases). Germline CDR1 MNHNY, CDR2 SVGAGI (reference sequence). V was clipped by 2 bases and J by 2 bases, with 7 bases between them. The CDR3 loop spans 14 amino acids. CDR3: CASSYDRTGNTIYF. CDR3 nucleotides: TGTGCCAGCAGTTACGACAGGACTGGAAACACCATATATTTT.

This clone was observed once. The genes are TRBV5-6 and TRBJ1-1, with D perhaps TRBD1 (6 bases). V lost 4 bases to trimming and J lost 5 bases, with 15 bases between them. Germline lookup yields CDR1 SGHDT and CDR2 YYEEEE. This CDR3 contains 14 residues. CDR3 nucleotides: TGTGCCAGCAGCCCACAGGGTGTAGTTACTGAAGCTTTCTTT. It yields the protein CASSPQGVVTEAFF.

The chain couples TRBV7-2 to TRBJ1-2; perhaps TRBD1 as D (6 bases). The V gene's germline CDR1 is SGHTA and CDR2 FQGNSA. With 3 bases removed from V and 4 bases from J, the gap between germline ends came to 9 bases. The CDR3 extends over 13 amino acids. CDR3 region: CASSFAGAYGYTF. In DNA form, the CDR3 reads TGTGCCAGCAGCTTTGCAGGGGCCTATGGCTACACCTTC.